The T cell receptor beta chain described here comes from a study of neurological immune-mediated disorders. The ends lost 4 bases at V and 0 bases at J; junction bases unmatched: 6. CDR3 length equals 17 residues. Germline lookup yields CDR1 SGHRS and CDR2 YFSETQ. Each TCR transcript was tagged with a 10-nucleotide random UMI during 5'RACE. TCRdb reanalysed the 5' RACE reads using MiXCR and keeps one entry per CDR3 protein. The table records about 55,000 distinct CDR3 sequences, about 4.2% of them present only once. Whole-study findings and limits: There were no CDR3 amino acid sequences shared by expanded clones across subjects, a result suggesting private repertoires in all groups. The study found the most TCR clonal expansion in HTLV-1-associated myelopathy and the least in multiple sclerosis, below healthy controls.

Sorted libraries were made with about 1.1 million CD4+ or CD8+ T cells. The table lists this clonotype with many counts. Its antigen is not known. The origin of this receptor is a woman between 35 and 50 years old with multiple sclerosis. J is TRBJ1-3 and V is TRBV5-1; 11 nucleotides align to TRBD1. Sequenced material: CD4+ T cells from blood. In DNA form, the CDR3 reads TGCGCCAGCAGCCTCCGGGACAGGGGGTTCTCTGGAAACACCATATATTTT. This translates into CASSLRDRGFSGNTIYF.